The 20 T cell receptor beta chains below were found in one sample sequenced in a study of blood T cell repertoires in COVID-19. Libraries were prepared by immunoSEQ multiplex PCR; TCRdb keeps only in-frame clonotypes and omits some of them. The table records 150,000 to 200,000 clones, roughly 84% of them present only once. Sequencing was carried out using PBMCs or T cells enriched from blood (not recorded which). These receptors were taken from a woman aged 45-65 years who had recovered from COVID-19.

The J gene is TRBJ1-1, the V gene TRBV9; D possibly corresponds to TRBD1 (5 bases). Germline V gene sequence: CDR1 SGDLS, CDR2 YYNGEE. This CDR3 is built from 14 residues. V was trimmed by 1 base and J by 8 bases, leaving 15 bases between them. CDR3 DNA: TGTGCCAGCAGCGTATCAGGGTATGGGGAAGAAGCTTTCTTT. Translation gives CASSVSGYGEEAFF.

CDR3 in amino acids: CASRNDRGGTEAFF. The DNA for the CDR3 is TGTGCCAGCAGGAACGACAGGGGGGGGACTGAAGCTTTCTTT. The chain recombines TRBV2 with TRBJ1-1, with 9 bases that match TRBD1. Germline V gene data show CDR1 as SNHLY and CDR2 as FYNNEI. J was trimmed by 5 bases and V by 6 bases; bases with no gene match: 7. CDR3 length equals 14 residues.

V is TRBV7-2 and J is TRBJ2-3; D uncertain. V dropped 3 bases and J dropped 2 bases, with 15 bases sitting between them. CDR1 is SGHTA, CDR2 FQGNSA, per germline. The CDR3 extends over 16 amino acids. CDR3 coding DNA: TGTGCCAGCAGCTTTGCTGCCGCGGTAACCACAGATACGCAGTATTTT. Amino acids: CASSFAAAVTTDTQYF.

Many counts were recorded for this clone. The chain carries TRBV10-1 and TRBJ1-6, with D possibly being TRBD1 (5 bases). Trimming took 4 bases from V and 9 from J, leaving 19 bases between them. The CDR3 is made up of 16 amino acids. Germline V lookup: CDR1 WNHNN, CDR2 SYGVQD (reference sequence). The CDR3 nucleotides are TGCGCCAGCAGTGTGGCCCGCGAGACAGCTAGTTCACCCCTCCACTTT. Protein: CASSVARETASSPLHF.

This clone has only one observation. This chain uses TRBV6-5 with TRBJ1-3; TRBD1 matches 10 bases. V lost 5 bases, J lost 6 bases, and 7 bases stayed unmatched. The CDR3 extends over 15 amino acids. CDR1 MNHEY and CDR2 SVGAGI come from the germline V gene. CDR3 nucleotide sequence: TGTGCCAGCAGTAAACCGGGACAGGGGATAAACACCATATATTTT. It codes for CASSKPGQGINTIYF.

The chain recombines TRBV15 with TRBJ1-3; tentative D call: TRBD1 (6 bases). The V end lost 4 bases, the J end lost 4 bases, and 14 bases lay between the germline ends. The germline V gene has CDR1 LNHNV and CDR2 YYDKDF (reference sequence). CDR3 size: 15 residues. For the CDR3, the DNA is TGTGCCACCAGCAAGACTACAGGGTTCGGAAACACCATATATTTT. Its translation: CATSKTTGFGNTIYF.

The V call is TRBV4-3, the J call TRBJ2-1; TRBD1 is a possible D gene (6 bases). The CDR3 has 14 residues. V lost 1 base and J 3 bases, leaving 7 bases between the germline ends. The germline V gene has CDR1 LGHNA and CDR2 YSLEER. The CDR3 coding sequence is TGCGCCAGCAGCCAAGCGGACAGCTACAATGAGCAGTTCTTC. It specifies CASSQADSYNEQFF.

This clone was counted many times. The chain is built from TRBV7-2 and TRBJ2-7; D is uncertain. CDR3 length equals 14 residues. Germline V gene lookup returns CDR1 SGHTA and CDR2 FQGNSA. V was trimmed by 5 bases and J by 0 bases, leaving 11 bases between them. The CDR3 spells CASSKWPASYEQYF. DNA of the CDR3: TGTGCCAGCAGCAAGTGGCCCGCCTCCTACGAGCAGTACTTC.

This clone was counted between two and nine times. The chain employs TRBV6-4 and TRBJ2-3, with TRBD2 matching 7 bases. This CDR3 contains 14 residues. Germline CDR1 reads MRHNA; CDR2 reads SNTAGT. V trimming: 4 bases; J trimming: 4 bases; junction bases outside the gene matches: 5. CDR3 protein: CASSGGGSADTQYF. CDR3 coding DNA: TGTGCCAGCAGTGGGGGCGGGAGCGCAGATACGCAGTATTTT.

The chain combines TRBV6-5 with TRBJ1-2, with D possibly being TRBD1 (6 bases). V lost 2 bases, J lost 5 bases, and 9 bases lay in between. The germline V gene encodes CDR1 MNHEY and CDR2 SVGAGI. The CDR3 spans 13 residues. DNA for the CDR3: TGTGCCAGCAGTTACGAGGGGACATATGGCTACACCTTC. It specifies CASSYEGTYGYTF.

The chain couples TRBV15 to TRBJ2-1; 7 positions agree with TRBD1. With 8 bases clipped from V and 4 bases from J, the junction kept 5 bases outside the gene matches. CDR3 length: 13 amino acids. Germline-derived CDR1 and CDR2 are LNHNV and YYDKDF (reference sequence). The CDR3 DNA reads TGTGCCACCGGGGGACAGAAGTACAATGAGCAGTTCTTC. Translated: CATGGQKYNEQFF.

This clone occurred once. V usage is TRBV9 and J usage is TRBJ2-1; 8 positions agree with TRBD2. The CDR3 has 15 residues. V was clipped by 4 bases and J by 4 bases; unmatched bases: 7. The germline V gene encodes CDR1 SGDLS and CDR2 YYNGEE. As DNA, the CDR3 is TGTGCCAGCAGCTCGGCGGGAGGCCCTTACAATGAGCAGTTCTTC. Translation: CASSSAGGPYNEQFF. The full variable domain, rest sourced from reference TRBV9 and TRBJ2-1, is DSGVTQTPKHLITATGQRVTLRCSPRSGDLSVYWYQQSLDQGLQFLIQYYNGEERAKGNILERFSAQQFPDLHSELNLSSLELGDSALYFCASSSAGGPYNEQFFGPGTRLTVL.

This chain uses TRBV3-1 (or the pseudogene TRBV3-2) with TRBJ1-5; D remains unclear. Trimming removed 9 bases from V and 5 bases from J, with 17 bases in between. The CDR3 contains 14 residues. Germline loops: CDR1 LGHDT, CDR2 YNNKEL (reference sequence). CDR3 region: CASKTRFRYQPQHF. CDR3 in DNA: TGTGCCAGTAAGACGAGATTCAGGTATCAGCCCCAGCATTTT.

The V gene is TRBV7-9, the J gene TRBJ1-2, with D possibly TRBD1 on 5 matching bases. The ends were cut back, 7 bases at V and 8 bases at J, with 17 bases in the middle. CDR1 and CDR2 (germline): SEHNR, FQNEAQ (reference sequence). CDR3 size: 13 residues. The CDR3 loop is CASIPWGTPGYTF. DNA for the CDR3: TGTGCCAGCATCCCCTGGGGCACTCCCGGCTACACCTTC.

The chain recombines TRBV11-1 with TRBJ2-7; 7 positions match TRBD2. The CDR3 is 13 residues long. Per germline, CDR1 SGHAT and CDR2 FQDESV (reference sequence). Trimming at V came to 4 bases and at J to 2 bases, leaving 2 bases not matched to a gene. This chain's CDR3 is CASSWSGTYEQYF. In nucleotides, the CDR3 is TGTGCCAGCAGCTGGAGCGGGACCTACGAGCAGTACTTC.

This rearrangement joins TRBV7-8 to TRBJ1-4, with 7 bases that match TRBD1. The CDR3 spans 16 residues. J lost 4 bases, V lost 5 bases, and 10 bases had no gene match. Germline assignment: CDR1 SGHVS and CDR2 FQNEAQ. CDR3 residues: CASSPYNSGGNEKLFF. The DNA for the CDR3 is TGTGCCAGCAGCCCCTACAATTCAGGGGGTAATGAAAAACTGTTTTTT.

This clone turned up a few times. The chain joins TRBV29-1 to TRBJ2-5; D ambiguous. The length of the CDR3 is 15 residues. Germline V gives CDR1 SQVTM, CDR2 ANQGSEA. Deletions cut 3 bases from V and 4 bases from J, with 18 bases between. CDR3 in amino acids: CSVDGPARLLETQYF. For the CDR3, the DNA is TGCAGCGTTGATGGTCCAGCCCGACTTCTAGAGACCCAGTACTTC.

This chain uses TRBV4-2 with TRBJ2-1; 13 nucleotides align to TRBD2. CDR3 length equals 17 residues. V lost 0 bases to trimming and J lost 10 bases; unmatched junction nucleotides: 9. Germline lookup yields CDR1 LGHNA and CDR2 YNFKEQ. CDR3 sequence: CASSQEVLAGGRGEQFF. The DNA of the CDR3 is TGTGCCAGCAGCCAAGAAGTACTAGCGGGAGGGCGAGGGGAGCAGTTCTTC.

CDR3 protein: CASSTQTSGGPDTQYF. CDR3 bases: TGTGCCAGCAGCACCCAGACTAGCGGGGGACCAGATACGCAGTATTTT. This sequence joins TRBV3-1 (or the pseudogene TRBV3-2) and TRBJ2-3; 12 bases are a match to TRBD2. The CDR3 contains 16 residues. With 5 bases clipped from V and 4 bases from J, the junction kept 7 bases outside the gene matches. The germline V gene encodes CDR1 LGHDT and CDR2 YNNKEL (reference sequence).

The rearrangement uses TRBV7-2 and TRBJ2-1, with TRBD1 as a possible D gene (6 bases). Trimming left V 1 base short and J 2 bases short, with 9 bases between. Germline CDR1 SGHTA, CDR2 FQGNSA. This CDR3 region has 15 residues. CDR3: CASSLEQGPYNEQFF. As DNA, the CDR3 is TGTGCCAGCAGCTTAGAACAGGGACCCTACAATGAGCAGTTCTTC.